Shown below are 22 T cell receptor beta chains from a single sample sequenced in a study of blood T cell repertoires in COVID-19. Data came from immunoSEQ multiplex PCR; TCRdb stores just in-frame clones and leaves some out. Here the sample spans under 150,000 clones, less than 90% being singletons. What was sequenced was peripheral blood. The origin of the receptors is a human donor in a cohort sampled during active COVID-19.

Here the CDR3 reads CASSQDRYGYTF. The CDR3 DNA follows: TGTGCCAGCAGCCAAGACAGATATGGCTACACCTTC. The V call is TRBV6-6, the J call TRBJ1-2, with TRBD1 as a possible D gene (5 bases). The CDR3 extends over 12 amino acids. Trimming left V 6 bases short and J 5 bases short, with 10 bases between. Per germline, CDR1 MNHNY and CDR2 SVGAGI (reference sequence).

This CDR3 is CASSREGRSYNEQFF. The CDR3, as DNA: TGTGCCAGCAGCCGGGAGGGGAGATCCTACAATGAGCAGTTCTTC. The chain has TRBV3-1 (or the pseudogene TRBV3-2) and TRBJ2-1; TRBD2 matches 7 bases. J lost 1 base, V lost 4 bases, and 4 bases had no gene match. This CDR3 contains 15 residues. The V gene's germline CDR1 is LGHDT and CDR2 YNNKEL (reference sequence).

V and J are TRBV6-5 and TRBJ1-5, with a possible D match to TRBD1 (6 bases). CDR1 is MNHEY, CDR2 SVGAGI, per germline. Trimming removed 2 bases at V and 4 bases at J, with 9 bases between. There are 14 residues in the CDR3. CDR3 region: CASSYGQGNQPQHF. CDR3 in DNA: TGTGCCAGCAGTTACGGCCAGGGGAATCAGCCCCAGCATTTT.

The chain has TRBV3-1 (or the pseudogene TRBV3-2) and TRBJ2-1; 11 bases fit TRBD2. This CDR3 contains 13 residues. Germline CDR1 is LGHDT and CDR2 is YNNKEL (reference sequence). Losses at the gene ends were 8 bases for V and 8 bases for J; bases not matched to a gene: 5. The CDR3 DNA reads TGTGCCAGCCGTAGCGGGGGGGCCGATGAGCAGTTCTTC. Translating it yields CASRSGGADEQFF.

The V gene is TRBV5-1, the J gene TRBJ1-4, with 7 bases identical to TRBD1. Germline V gene data show CDR1 as SGHRS and CDR2 as YFSETQ. The CDR3 length is 15 residues. With V trimmed by 4 bases and J by 4 bases, 7 bases remained unmatched. The CDR3 DNA sequence: TGCGCCAGCAGCAGTAGACAGGGCATTAATGAAAAACTGTTTTTT. It yields the protein CASSSRQGINEKLFF. The full variable domain, completed using reference TRBV5-1 and TRBJ1-4, is KAGVTQTPRYLIKTRGQQVTLSCSPISGHRSVSWYQQTPGQGLQFLFEYFSETQRNKGNFPGRFSGRQFSNSRSEMNVSTLELGDSALYLCASSSRQGINEKLFFGSGTQLSVL.

This chain uses TRBV2 with TRBJ2-7, with D possibly being TRBD1 (5 bases). Germline CDR1 reads SNHLY; CDR2 reads FYNNEI. V dropped 7 bases and J dropped 2 bases, with 9 bases sitting between them. This CDR3 is 12 amino acids long. CDR3 amino acids: CASKDSTYEQYF. CDR3 nucleotide sequence: TGTGCCAGCAAAGACAGCACCTACGAGCAGTACTTC.

The V gene is TRBV4-2, the J gene TRBJ2-3; TRBD2 is a possible D gene (6 bases). V gave up 4 bases and J gave up 4 bases, with 12 bases separating them. From germline, CDR1 is LGHNA and CDR2 YNFKEQ. The CDR3 is 14 amino acids. CDR3 sequence reads: CASSPTTRSDTQYF. The CDR3 DNA follows: TGTGCCAGCAGCCCAACGACTAGATCAGATACGCAGTATTTT.

The chain combines TRBV6-2 or TRBV6-3 with TRBJ2-7, with D hard to call. CDR1 is MNHEY, CDR2 SVGEGT, per germline. The CDR3 runs 15 residues. V gave up 8 bases and J gave up 4 bases, with 21 bases separating them. The CDR3 nucleotides read TGTGCCAGCTGCCCCTATCCCCCGGGTAGGTACGAGCAGTACTTC. Translating it yields CASCPYPPGRYEQYF.

The chain joins TRBV6-6 to TRBJ2-1, with unresolved D. The CDR3 has 11 residues. V lost 10 bases and J lost 2, with 6 bases in between. Germline V gene lookup returns CDR1 MNHNY and CDR2 SVGAGI (reference sequence). The CDR3 region has the DNA TGTGCCACCCAGACCTACAATGAGCAGTTCTTC. Translated, it gives CATQTYNEQFF.

V usage is TRBV12-3 or TRBV12-4 and J usage is TRBJ1-2; 7 bases map to TRBD1. The length of the CDR3 is 13 residues. V shed 6 bases and J 6 bases; nucleotides not matched to a gene: 7. For the CDR3, the DNA is TGTGCCAGCAGGAATCTGGACAGGAATGGCTACACCTTC. Amino acids: CASRNLDRNGYTF.

J is TRBJ2-2 and V is TRBV11-3; D is uncertain. The CDR3 is 12 residues long. Germline CDR1 SGHNT, CDR2 YENEEA. Deletions cut 5 bases from V and 2 bases from J, with 3 bases between. The CDR3 reads CASSQNTGELFF. CDR3 coding DNA: TGTGCCAGCAGCCAAAACACCGGGGAGCTGTTTTTT. The full variable domain, with the rest looked up from reference TRBV11-3 and TRBJ2-2, is EAGVVQSPRYKIIEKKQPVAFWCNPISGHNTLYWYLQNLGQGPELLIRYENEEAVDDSQLPKDRFSAERLKGVDSTLKIQPAELGDSAVYLCASSQNTGELFFGEGSRLTVL.

The genes are TRBV5-1 and TRBJ2-3, with D maybe TRBD2 (6 bases). The V end lost 4 bases, the J end lost 2 bases, and 20 bases lay between the germline ends. CDR1 is SGHRS, CDR2 YFSETQ, per germline. The CDR3 runs to 17 residues. In nucleotides, the CDR3 is TGCGCCAGCAGCGTCCGGGACTCTCCGGTCTCCACAGATACGCAGTATTTT. It codes for CASSVRDSPVSTDTQYF.

The chain joins TRBV11-3 to TRBJ2-5; 8 nucleotides agree with TRBD1. This CDR3 is 15 amino acids long. V dropped 1 base and J dropped 5; count of bases not matched to a gene: 6. Germline values: CDR1 SGHNT, CDR2 YENEEA. The CDR3: CASSLGRQGRETQYF. DNA for the CDR3: TGTGCCAGCAGCTTAGGTCGACAGGGGCGGGAGACCCAGTACTTC. The full variable domain, in which reference TRBV11-3 and TRBJ2-5 provide the parts outside the CDR3, is EAGVVQSPRYKIIEKKQPVAFWCNPISGHNTLYWYLQNLGQGPELLIRYENEEAVDDSQLPKDRFSAERLKGVDSTLKIQPAELGDSAVYLCASSLGRQGRETQYFGPGTRLLVL.

The chain joins TRBV5-1 to TRBJ2-5, with a possible D match to TRBD1 (5 bases). V dropped 0 bases and J dropped 1 base, with 13 bases sitting between them. From germline, CDR1 is SGHRS and CDR2 YFSETQ. The CDR3 loop spans 16 amino acids. CDR3 protein: CASSLEGRGRQETQYF. The CDR3 DNA follows: TGCGCCAGCAGCTTGGAGGGTAGGGGTCGCCAAGAGACCCAGTACTTC.

The chain links TRBV25-1 to TRBJ2-5; a possible D gene is TRBD1 (5 bases). CDR1 is MGHDK and CDR2 is SYGVNS in the germline V gene. The CDR3 extends over 15 amino acids. Trimming took 6 bases from V and 5 from J, leaving 19 bases between them. The CDR3, as DNA: TGTGCCAGCAGGAGCAGACAGCCTTCCGGGGAGACCCAGTACTTC. This gives the protein CASRSRQPSGETQYF.

This clone came up many times. This chain connects TRBV19 to TRBJ1-2, with TRBD1 as a possible D gene (6 bases). Germline CDR1 and CDR2: LNHDA and SQIVND (reference sequence). CDR3 length: 14 residues. Trimming stripped 7 bases from V and 3 bases from J, with 15 bases between. The CDR3, as DNA: TGTGCCAGTATTCCTGGGGCAGGGGACTATGGCTACACCTTC. It yields the protein CASIPGAGDYGYTF.

This chain links TRBV3-1 (or the pseudogene TRBV3-2) with TRBJ1-1; D gene ambiguous. The V and J ends lost 2 bases and 1 base respectively, with 8 bases between them. CDR1 and CDR2 (germline): LGHDT, YNNKEL (reference sequence). This CDR3 contains 14 residues. This CDR3 reads CASSQKQQNTEAFF. CDR3 bases: TGTGCCAGCAGCCAAAAACAGCAGAACACTGAAGCTTTCTTT.

The V call is TRBV27, the J call TRBJ2-1; a possible D gene is TRBD2 (6 bases). CDR3 length: 13 amino acids. Germline V gives CDR1 MNHEY, CDR2 SMNVEV (reference sequence). Trimming pared 0 bases from V and 7 bases from J, leaving 7 bases between. CDR3 in DNA: TGTGCCAGCAGTTTATCGGGGGGTAATGAGCAGTTCTTC. It translates to CASSLSGGNEQFF.

The chain is built from TRBV30 and TRBJ2-1; D uncertain. Trimming left V 2 bases short and J 7 bases short, with 6 bases between. Germline V gene data show CDR1 as GTSNPN and CDR2 as SVGIG (reference sequence). The CDR3 contains 11 residues. In DNA, the CDR3 is TGTGCCTGGAGTATGCGGAATGAGCAGTTCTTC. This sequence encodes CAWSMRNEQFF.

The gene calls are TRBV11-3 and TRBJ2-1, with 11 positions matching TRBD2. The CDR3 is made up of 15 amino acids. Germline-derived CDR1 and CDR2 are SGHNT and YENEEA. V lost 5 bases to trimming and J lost 4 bases; unmatched junction nucleotides: 4. The CDR3 nucleotides are TGTGCCAGCAGCCCTTTAGCGGGGGGGTACAATGAGCAGTTCTTC. As protein: CASSPLAGGYNEQFF.

The chain carries TRBV9 and TRBJ2-7; TRBD2 is a possible D gene (7 bases). Germline V CDR1 and CDR2: SGDLS, YYNGEE. This CDR3 spans 14 amino acids. The V and J ends lost 3 bases and 6 bases respectively, with 16 bases between them. CDR3 amino acids: CASSGTRGAGEQYF. CDR3 coding DNA: TGTGCCAGCAGCGGGACTCGGGGGGCCGGCGAGCAGTACTTC.

The chain links TRBV2 to TRBJ2-3, with TRBD1 identical over 9 bases. Germline CDR1 and CDR2: SNHLY and FYNNEI. The CDR3 is 19 residues long. The J segment lost 2 bases and the V segment lost 4 bases, leaving 16 bases of the junction unmatched. CDR3 DNA: TGTGCCAGCAGTGGGAGGACAGGGGCGAGCCTTTACCCCACAGATACGCAGTATTTT. Translation gives CASSGRTGASLYPTDTQYF.